The rows below give T cell receptor beta chains drawn from one sample of a study of T cells after yellow fever vaccination. TCRdb independently ran MiXCR on the 5' RACE reads; one entry per CDR3 protein. The repertoire includes about 140,000 distinct CDR3 sequences, under 8% of them detected once, and 0.55% to 0.7% sits in the top ten. Sample: CD4+ T cells sorted from PBMCs, taken 10 days after the yellow fever booster vaccination. These receptors all stem from a man aged 25 to 45 who received the YFV17D yellow fever vaccine. Each CDR3 is given with its conserved first and last residue. The D gene is left open where the match is weak. The size entry is marked missing in some rows and otherwise reads once, few, many or a size class.

D: -; size: many; J: TRBJ2-3; V: TRBV2; CDR3: CASRTPGHSTDTQYF; DNA: TGTGCCAGCAGAACTCCGGGACATAGCACAGATACGCAGTATTTT
D: -; size: many; J: TRBJ2-7; V: TRBV20-1; CDR3: CSASPRLHEQYF; DNA: TGCAGTGCTAGTCCTCGTCTCCACGAGCAGTACTTC
D: -; size: many; J: TRBJ1-2; V: TRBV29-1; CDR3: CSVDLRETANYGYTF; DNA: TGCAGCGTTGATCTGAGGGAAACGGCTAACTATGGCTACACCTTC
D: TRBD2; size: many; J: TRBJ2-1; V: TRBV2; CDR3: CASRREAMGNEQFF; DNA: TGTGCCAGCCGGCGGGAGGCTATGGGCAATGAGCAGTTCTTC
D: -; size: many; J: TRBJ2-7; V: TRBV12-3/TRBV12-4; CDR3: CASSFRGGTGSSYEQYF; DNA: TGTGCCAGCAGCTTTCGGGGGGGGACAGGCAGCTCCTACGAGCAGTACTTC
D: -; size: few; J: TRBJ1-5; V: TRBV20-1; CDR3: CSARVGGGNQPQHF; DNA: TGCAGTGCTAGGGTGGGGGGGGGCAATCAGCCCCAGCATTTT
D: TRBD1; size: many; J: TRBJ2-5; V: TRBV20-1; CDR3: CSARDQLRGQGRETQYF; DNA: TGCAGTGCTAGAGATCAATTGAGAGGACAGGGGCGGGAGACCCAGTACTTC
D: -; size: -; J: TRBJ2-3; V: TRBV29-1; CDR3: CSVELSGEVDTQYF; DNA: TGCAGCGTCGAATTGTCAGGGGAGGTAGATACGCAGTATTTT
D: TRBD2; size: many; J: TRBJ2-7; V: TRBV5-1; CDR3: CASSFQRGDSYEQYF; DNA: TGCGCCAGCAGCTTCCAGCGGGGGGATTCCTACGAGCAGTACTTC
D: -; size: many; J: TRBJ2-7; V: TRBV20-1; CDR3: CSANRYYYEQYF; DNA: TGCAGTGCTAACAGGTACTACTACGAGCAGTACTTC
D: -; size: many; J: TRBJ2-1; V: TRBV5-4; CDR3: CASSSGGGSYNEQFF; DNA: TGTGCCAGCAGCTCGGGGGGCGGTTCCTACAATGAGCAGTTCTTC
D: -; size: few; J: TRBJ2-7; V: TRBV4-2; CDR3: CASSQEMRSVSYEQYF; DNA: TGTGCCAGCAGCCAAGAGATGCGGAGCGTCTCCTACGAGCAGTACTTC
D: TRBD1; size: many; J: TRBJ2-7; V: TRBV7-8; CDR3: CASSLGQGASEQYF; DNA: TGTGCCAGCAGCTTAGGACAGGGGGCAAGTGAGCAGTACTTC
D: -; size: few; J: TRBJ2-7; V: TRBV11-2; CDR3: CASSQGGLSGEQYF; DNA: TGTGCCAGCAGCCAAGGGGGGCTGTCGGGCGAGCAGTACTTC
D: TRBD1; size: many; J: TRBJ1-6; V: TRBV28; CDR3: CASTTGQGYSPLHF; DNA: TGTGCCAGCACAACGGGACAGGGTTATTCACCCCTCCACTTT
D: -; size: many; J: TRBJ2-3; V: TRBV7-3; CDR3: CASSSARSGNRDTQYF; DNA: TGTGCCAGCAGCTCAGCGAGGTCCGGGAACAGAGATACGCAGTATTTT
D: -; size: many; J: TRBJ2-2; V: TRBV7-2; CDR3: CASSLQTARTGELFF; DNA: TGTGCCAGCAGCTTACAGACAGCCAGGACCGGGGAGCTGTTTTTT
D: -; size: many; J: TRBJ2-5; V: TRBV4-2; CDR3: CASSQDKFETQYF; DNA: TGTGCCAGCAGCCAAGATAAGTTTGAGACCCAGTACTTC
D: TRBD2; size: many; J: TRBJ2-1; V: TRBV18; CDR3: CASSPAGLAGFEQFF; DNA: TGTGCCAGCTCACCGGCTGGACTAGCGGGATTTGAGCAGTTCTTC
D: -; size: many; J: TRBJ2-1; V: TRBV4-2; CDR3: CASSQRLQGMYNEQFF; DNA: TGTGCCAGCAGCCAAAGATTGCAGGGCATGTACAATGAGCAGTTCTTC
D: -; size: many; J: TRBJ2-7; V: TRBV7-2; CDR3: CASNFAPYYEQYF; DNA: TGTGCCAGCAACTTCGCCCCGTACTACGAGCAGTACTTC
D: TRBD1; size: many; J: TRBJ1-1; V: TRBV5-1; CDR3: CASWGQANTEAFF; DNA: TGCGCCAGCTGGGGACAGGCAAACACTGAAGCTTTCTTT
D: -; size: many; J: TRBJ2-5; V: TRBV7-2; CDR3: CASSLSAGTQETQYF; DNA: TGTGCCAGCAGCTTATCGGCGGGAACCCAAGAGACCCAGTACTTC
D: -; size: many; J: TRBJ1-5; V: TRBV18; CDR3: CASTKGVNQPQHF; DNA: TGTGCCAGCACGAAAGGGGTCAATCAGCCCCAGCATTTT
D: -; size: many; J: TRBJ1-1; V: TRBV20-1; CDR3: CSARNPGQNTEAFF; DNA: TGCAGTGCTAGGAACCCTGGCCAGAACACTGAAGCTTTCTTT